The 23 T cell receptor beta chains presented below share a single source sample, sequenced in a study of blood T cells in healthy people across ages. A second PCR of 7 to 11 cycles used a sample-barcoded 5' primer and a J-beta primer mix. TCRdb fed the 5' RACE reads into MiXCR, producing one record per CDR3 protein. The sample includes around 1,500,000 distinct CDR3 sequences, around 42% seen only once; the top ten take roughly 7.9%. Material for sequencing was blood. Receptors were obtained from a woman under 30 in good health.

The chain carries TRBV21-1 and TRBJ2-1; the D call in the table, TRBD1, was not verified against the DNA. Matching the DNA end better, TRBJ2-7 makes the J call doubtful. TRBV21-1 is termed a pseudogene. This CDR3 has 16 residues. The CDR3 reads CASRPPPGQDNNEQYF. The CDR3 nucleotides are TGTGCCAGCAGACCCCCGCCGGGACAGGATAACAATGAGCAGTACTTC.

The chain is built from TRBV12-3 or TRBV12-4 and TRBJ2-7; perhaps D is TRBD1 or TRBD2 (5 bases each). The V gene lost 3 bases and the J gene lost 0 bases, with 9 bases spanning the gap. The CDR3 has 14 amino acids. In DNA, the CDR3 is TGTGCCAGCAGTTTCAGAGGGGACTCCTACGAGCAGTACTTC. Translated: CASSFRGDSYEQYF.

This clonotype was seen only a few times. V and J are TRBV5-1 and TRBJ2-3; no clear D gene. The length of the CDR3 is 15 residues. Germline V CDR1 and CDR2: SGHRS, YFSETQ. The V end was cut by 4 bases, the J end by 2 bases, with 14 bases between. The CDR3 loop reads CASSPGPVDTDTQYF. CDR3 DNA: TGCGCCAGCAGCCCCGGACCAGTAGACACAGATACGCAGTATTTT.

This chain connects TRBV6-1 to TRBJ1-4, with 7 nucleotides matching TRBD1. The CDR3 has 16 amino acids. The germline V gene encodes CDR1 MNHNS and CDR2 SASEGT. V shed 6 bases, J shed 3 bases, and the junction held 10 bases outside the gene matches. The CDR3 bases are TGTGCCAGCAGCATAAATCCGGGACAGCCTAATGAAAAACTGTTTTTT. Translated, it gives CASSINPGQPNEKLFF.

The chain is built from TRBV7-2 and TRBJ2-4; 11 nucleotides align to TRBD1. The J call may be in error: the DNA end matches TRBJ2-7 better. The germline V gene has CDR1 SGHTA and CDR2 FQGNSA. This CDR3 contains 14 residues. CDR3 sequence: CASRLAGTGGEQYF. In DNA, the CDR3 is TGTGCCAGCAGGCTTGCCGGGACAGGGGGCGAGCAGTACTTC.

The rearrangement links TRBV7-2 to TRBJ2-5; 8 bases agree with TRBD2. V shed 2 bases, J shed 4 bases, and the junction held 9 bases outside the gene matches. Germline-derived CDR1 and CDR2 are SGHTA and FQGNSA. The CDR3 loop spans 16 amino acids. CDR3 DNA: TGTGCCAGCAGCTTAACGGGAGGGCTAGGGAGAGAGACCCAGTACTTC. Its translation is CASSLTGGLGRETQYF.

The genes are TRBV30 and TRBJ2-1, with TRBD2 matching 11 bases. V dropped 1 base and J dropped 0; count of bases not matched to a gene: 8. The V gene's germline CDR1 is GTSNPN and CDR2 SVGIG (reference sequence). The CDR3 contains 18 residues. CDR3 amino acids: CAWSAPGLAGSSYNEQFF. CDR3 DNA sequence: TGTGCCTGGAGTGCCCCCGGACTAGCGGGCAGCTCCTACAATGAGCAGTTCTTC.

The chain uses TRBV27 and TRBJ2-7, with 7 bases that match TRBD1. This CDR3 is 15 amino acids long. Trimming cost V 5 bases and J 2 bases; bases outside gene matches: 9. Germline assignment: CDR1 MNHEY and CDR2 SMNVEV (reference sequence). As DNA, the CDR3 is TGTGCCAGCAGTCAACAGGGGAATGTACCCTACGAGCAGTACTTC. The encoded protein is CASSQQGNVPYEQYF.

In this sample, this clonotype turned up a few times. The chain uses TRBV29-1 and TRBJ1-2; 7 nucleotides agree with TRBD1. This CDR3 contains 14 residues. Germline V gives CDR1 SQVTM, CDR2 ANQGSEA. Trimming took 3 bases from V and 5 from J; bases not matched to a gene: 9. CDR3 sequence reads: CSVDWGQSSYGYTF. Written as DNA, the CDR3 is TGCAGCGTTGATTGGGGACAGTCAAGTTATGGCTACACCTTC.

The rearrangement links TRBV10-3 to TRBJ1-1; weak D call: TRBD1 (5 bases). V was trimmed by 5 bases and J by 1 base, leaving 8 bases between them. The CDR3 sequence is 13 residues long. The germline V gene has CDR1 ENHRY and CDR2 SYGVKD. The CDR3 spells CAISTGQNTEAFF. In nucleotides, the CDR3 is TGTGCCATCAGTACAGGACAGAACACTGAAGCTTTCTTT.

The chain couples TRBV7-9 to TRBJ2-7; maybe TRBD1 (6 bases). The better agreement between TRBJ2-5 and the DNA end casts doubt on the J call. The length of the CDR3 is 15 residues. CDR1 and CDR2 from the germline V gene are SEHNR and FQNEAQ (reference sequence). Written as DNA, the CDR3 is TGTGCCAGCAGCTCTCAGGGGATGCTAGGAGAGACCCAGTACTTC. This codes for CASSSQGMLGETQYF.

In this sample, this clonotype turned up a few times. This chain uses TRBV5-1 with TRBJ2-7, with D perhaps being TRBD1 or TRBD2 (5 bases each). The germline V gene encodes CDR1 SGHRS and CDR2 YFSETQ. Deletions cut 4 bases from V and 0 bases from J, with 11 bases between. This CDR3 spans 14 amino acids. Written as DNA, the CDR3 is TGCGCCAGCAGCAAGGGGACGGACTCCTACGAGCAGTACTTC. Protein: CASSKGTDSYEQYF.

V and J are TRBV9 and TRBJ2-3, with D maybe TRBD2 (5 bases). The CDR3 contains 15 residues. CDR1 is SGDLS and CDR2 is YYNGEE in the germline V gene. Deletions cut 2 bases from V and 0 bases from J, with 10 bases between. The CDR3 DNA is TGTGCCAGCAGCGTCTCTACGGGGAGCACAGATACGCAGTATTTT. Translated, it gives CASSVSTGSTDTQYF.

The chain joins TRBV14 to TRBJ2-5; D is perhaps TRBD2 (5 bases). The J call may be wrong; the DNA end is better matched by TRBJ2-7. Germline CDR1 SGHDN, CDR2 FVKESK. The CDR3 runs to 14 residues. CDR3 in amino acids: CASSHLDSAIEQYF. In DNA form, the CDR3 reads TGTGCCAGCAGCCATTTGGACTCTGCGATCGAGCAGTACTTC.

The J gene is TRBJ2-7, the V gene TRBV3-1; D is possibly TRBD1 (5 bases). Germline assignment: CDR1 LGHDT and CDR2 YNNKEL (reference sequence). This CDR3 comprises 16 residues. Deletions cut 0 bases from V and 6 bases from J, with 18 bases between. The CDR3 DNA reads TGTGCCAGCAGCCAAGAGGGTGCAACAACCACAGGCGAGCAGTACTTC. Amino acids: CASSQEGATTTGEQYF.

The sample holds a few counts of this clonotype. The V and J genes are TRBV29-1 and TRBJ2-1; D ambiguous. Trimming left V 3 bases short and J 12 bases short, with 18 bases between. CDR1 SQVTM and CDR2 ANQGSEA come from the germline V gene. This CDR3 spans 13 amino acids. CDR3 DNA: TGCAGCGTTGATTCCCAGATTGAGGAAGGGCAGTTCTTC. This translates into CSVDSQIEEGQFF.

J is TRBJ2-3 and V is TRBV4-2; the D is unclear. Trimming cost V 2 bases and J 3 bases, with 21 bases left between them. From germline, CDR1 is LGHNA and CDR2 YNFKEQ. The CDR3 contains 18 residues. The CDR3 region has the DNA TGTGCCAGCAGCCAATCCCAAATCCTCGCGGATAGGACAGATACGCAGTATTTT. It yields the protein CASSQSQILADRTDTQYF.

This clonotype was found a few times. A much larger clone sits a single nucleotide away, making a read error possible. The chain is built from TRBV27 and TRBJ2-1, with 7 bases that match TRBD2. Unmatched junction bases numbered 12, after V lost 3 bases and J lost 13 bases. The CDR3 has 14 residues. The germline V gene has CDR1 MNHEY and CDR2 SMNVEV (reference sequence). This CDR3 is CASSFGGNQETQFF. The CDR3 coding sequence is TGTGCCAGCAGTTTCGGGGGGAACCAAGAGACCCAGTTCTTC.

The V and J genes are TRBV5-1 and TRBJ2-1; 7 bases align to TRBD1. J was trimmed by 0 bases and V by 4 bases; bases with no gene match: 4. CDR3 length: 15 residues. Germline CDR1 reads SGHRS; CDR2 reads YFSETQ. CDR3 residues: CASSPGQLSYNEQFF. In DNA form, the CDR3 reads TGCGCCAGCAGCCCGGGACAGCTCTCCTACAATGAGCAGTTCTTC.

V and J are TRBV12-3 or TRBV12-4 and TRBJ1-5; D might be TRBD1 (5 bases). The CDR3 has 15 amino acids. V shed 6 bases and J shed 0 bases, with 12 bases lying between them. The CDR3: CASRATAYSNQPQHF. DNA of the CDR3: TGTGCCAGCAGGGCGACAGCTTATAGCAATCAGCCCCAGCATTTT.

CDR3 region: CASSRIRGGQGYEQFF. CDR3 bases: TGTGCCAGCAGCAGAATCCGGGGGGGCCAAGGGTATGAGCAGTTCTTC. The chain is built from TRBV21-1 and TRBJ2-1; the table's D call of TRBD2 was not tested on the DNA. TRBV21-1 is noted as a pseudogene. This CDR3 spans 16 amino acids.

There are a few counts of this clonotype. The chain employs TRBV20-1 and TRBJ2-7; D possibly corresponds to TRBD2 (5 bases). V was trimmed by 0 bases and J by 0 bases, leaving 18 bases between them. Germline CDR1 and CDR2: DFQATT and SNEGSKA (reference sequence). CDR3 length equals 17 residues. CDR3 in amino acids: CSARDGRSGPSSYEQYF. The CDR3 nucleotides read TGCAGTGCTAGAGACGGTCGAAGCGGTCCCAGCTCCTACGAGCAGTACTTC.

This chain connects TRBV5-1 to TRBJ2-4; maybe TRBD1 (6 bases). Trimming pared 0 bases from V and 0 bases from J, leaving 19 bases between. The CDR3 is 19 residues long. Germline V gene sequence: CDR1 SGHRS, CDR2 YFSETQ. CDR3 nucleotides: TGCGCCAGCAGCTTGGACTTCGATCCCTGGGGGCTAGCCAAAAACATTCAGTACTTC. Residues: CASSLDFDPWGLAKNIQYF.